The 8 T cell receptor beta chains given below trace back to one sample, sequenced in a study of blood T cell repertoires in COVID-19. Repertoires were generated with immunoSEQ multiplex PCR, while TCRdb's copy carries only in-frame clones and drops some. The sample has more than 55,000 clones, approximately 88% seen once. Input material: peripheral blood. All receptors come from a woman between 70 and 85 years old with acute or convalescent COVID-19.

The chain joins TRBV9 to TRBJ1-1; 10 nucleotides agree with TRBD1. This CDR3 contains 15 residues. The germline gives CDR1 SGDLS, CDR2 YYNGEE. V lost 4 bases and J lost 3; bases outside the gene matches: 6. The CDR3 loop reads CASSPRQGADTEAFF. For the CDR3, the DNA is TGTGCCAGCAGCCCCCGACAGGGGGCCGACACTGAAGCTTTCTTT.

The rearrangement uses TRBV7-2 and TRBJ2-2; TRBD2 matches 10 bases. This CDR3 region has 15 residues. Germline V gene lookup returns CDR1 SGHTA and CDR2 FQGNSA. V shed 3 bases and J 6 bases; nucleotides not matched to a gene: 4. This CDR3 is CASSFSGRSSGELFF. In DNA form, the CDR3 reads TGTGCCAGCAGCTTTAGCGGGAGGTCTTCCGGGGAGCTGTTTTTT.

The chain carries TRBV28 and TRBJ2-5, with 11 bases aligning to TRBD2. Germline lookup yields CDR1 MDHEN and CDR2 SYDVKM. V shed 6 bases, J shed 0 bases, and the junction held 6 bases outside the gene matches. This CDR3 spans 16 amino acids. The CDR3 DNA is TGTGCCAGCAGCCCCGCTAGCGGGGGGTACCAAGAGACCCAGTACTTC. The encoded protein is CASSPASGGYQETQYF.

The gene calls are TRBV12-3 or TRBV12-4 and TRBJ1-1, with TRBD1 matching 8 bases. The trim removed 4 bases at V and 6 bases at J, leaving 4 bases unmatched. This CDR3 has 13 amino acids. The DNA of the CDR3 is TGTGCCAGCAGTTATGACAGGGGCCCTGAAGCTTTCTTT. Translating it yields CASSYDRGPEAFF.

The chain has TRBV24-1 and TRBJ2-2, with 12 positions matching TRBD1. V gave up 3 bases and J gave up 4 bases; unmatched junction bases: 8. The germline gives CDR1 KGHDR, CDR2 SFDVKD. This CDR3 spans 18 amino acids. As DNA, the CDR3 is TGTGCCACCAGTGATCAAACCGGGACAGGGGGCCTCACCGGGGAGCTGTTTTTT. Translated: CATSDQTGTGGLTGELFF.

This clone was recorded once. The J gene is TRBJ1-1, the V gene TRBV6-5; D remains unclear. V was shortened by 0 bases and J by 1 base, with 6 bases between the two germline ends. Germline-derived CDR1 and CDR2 are MNHEY and SVGAGI. This CDR3 is 14 amino acids long. For the CDR3, the DNA is TGTGCCAGCAGTTACTCGACAAAGAACACTGAAGCTTTCTTT. The encoded protein is CASSYSTKNTEAFF.

This chain uses TRBV27 with TRBJ1-1, with no clear D. V lost 6 bases and J 0 bases, leaving 11 bases between the germline ends. CDR1 and CDR2 from the germline V gene are MNHEY and SMNVEV (reference sequence). The CDR3 length is 14 residues. The CDR3 loop reads CASSLRGLNTEAFF. The CDR3 region has the DNA TGTGCCAGCAGCCTCCGGGGTTTGAACACTGAAGCTTTCTTT.

The chain carries TRBV7-3 and TRBJ1-1; no clear D gene. The CDR3 has 14 amino acids. V was shortened by 2 bases and J by 7 bases, with 14 bases between the two germline ends. Germline V gives CDR1 SGHTA, CDR2 FQGTGA. The CDR3 nucleotides are TGTGCCAGCAGCTTACGGCGGGATTCCGGTGAAGCTTTCTTT. Translation gives CASSLRRDSGEAFF.